The rows below give T cell receptor beta chains drawn from one sample of a study of T cells in Graves' hyperthyroidism and ophthalmopathy. Each CDR3 protein is one row after TCRdb ran MiXCR on the multiplex PCR reads. The sample holds around 200,000 distinct CDR3 sequences, over 15% seen once. The sequenced material came from blood. These receptors all stem from a woman in her 50s with Graves' hyperthyroidism. CDR3s include the opening cysteine and the closing phenylalanine or tryptophan. The D gene is left open where the match is weak. Expanded clones get a size class; other rows say once, few or many, or leave the size out.

abundance,d_gene,v_gene,j_gene,CDR3nt,CDR3aa
many,-,TRBV5-1,TRBJ1-2,TGCGCCAGCAGCCCGTCGGGGAGTCATGGCTACACCTTC,CASSPSGSHGYTF
many,TRBD2,TRBV6-4,TRBJ2-1,TGTGCCAGCAGTGACTCTAGCGGGGGGGCCAATGAGCAGTTCTTC,CASSDSSGGANEQFF
many,-,TRBV12-3/TRBV12-4,TRBJ1-3,TGTGCCAGCAGTTTAGTATACGCGGGGAACACCATATATTTT,CASSLVYAGNTIYF
few,-,TRBV6-1,TRBJ1-4,TGTGCCAGCAGCCCAAGGGACGGTAATGAAAAACTGTTTTTT,CASSPRDGNEKLFF
many,TRBD1,TRBV2,TRBJ1-1,TGTGCCAGCGGGGGACAGGATTATGGCACTGAAGCTTTCTTT,CASGGQDYGTEAFF
many,-,TRBV12-3/TRBV12-4,TRBJ1-5,TGTGCCAGCAGTTTACTGCGCAATCAGCCCCAGCATTTT,CASSLLRNQPQHF
many,TRBD1,TRBV12-3/TRBV12-4,TRBJ2-7,TGTGCCAGCAGTTTAGGGGGACGACAGGGTGCCGAGCAGTACTTC,CASSLGGRQGAEQYF
many,-,TRBV6-1,TRBJ1-2,TGTGCCAGCAGTTCGCCCACGTACTATGGCTACACCTTC,CASSSPTYYGYTF
many,TRBD1,TRBV19,TRBJ1-2,TGTGCCAGTAGGTCGTCAGGACAGGGGGCGCAAAGCTATGGCTACACCTTC,CASRSSGQGAQSYGYTF
-,TRBD1,TRBV5-1,TRBJ2-1,TGCGCCAGCAGCCTACAGGGGGAACTCATTCTTGCCTACAATGAGTACTTCTTC,CASSLQGELILAYNEYFF
many,-,TRBV18,TRBJ2-7,TGTGCCAGCTCACCAACCGGGCCGAACTACGAGCAGTACTTC,CASSPTGPNYEQYF
-,TRBD1,TRBV28,TRBJ2-5,TGTGCCAGCGGCCCAGACCGGGACAGGGGTCAGGCCCAGTACTTC,CASGPDRDRGQAQYF
many,-,TRBV7-2,TRBJ2-5,TGTGCCAGCAGCTTGACAGCCCAAGAGACCCAGTACTTC,CASSLTAQETQYF
many,TRBD1,TRBV2,TRBJ1-2,TGTGCCAGCAGTGAGCTGGCAGGGGGTATATATTATGGCTACACCTTC,CASSELAGGIYYGYTF
many,-,TRBV7-9,TRBJ2-5,TGTGCCAGCAGCCCTCGGACCCCAAGAGACCCAACGTACTTC,CASSPRTPRDPTYF